The subject of this entry is one TCR beta chain. What it recognizes is unknown. These data come from a study of T cell responses to AZD1222 COVID-19 vaccine. Germline values: CDR1 SGHRS, CDR2 YFSETQ. V lost 4 bases and J lost 5, with 18 bases in between. The CDR3 is 15 residues long. Study-wide results and caveats: Following two doses of AZD1222, Spike-specific TCR breadth and depth rose. Dominant CD4 TCR responses targeted spike regions 160-218 and 743-854.

Sequencing was performed with immunoSEQ multiplex PCR; in TCRdb, only in-frame clones are kept and a portion is missing. The sample shows 100,000 to 150,000 clones, over 80% of them seen only once. The rearrangement joins TRBV5-1 to TRBJ2-5, with D tentatively TRBD2 (7 bases). This receptor was obtained from an adult in good health. The input for sequencing was peripheral blood, taken on day 0 of AZD1222 vaccination. The CDR3 loop is CASSPDGGARETQYF. CDR3 nucleotides: TGCGCCAGCAGCCCTGATGGGGGGGCGCGGGAGACCCAGTACTTC.